A selection of T cell receptor beta chains follows, all from one sample in a study of blood T cell repertoires in COVID-19. The table came from immunoSEQ multiplex PCR; TCRdb's copy has only in-frame clones and leaves some out. This table holds about 370,000 clones, approximately 92% found once. Specimen: PBMCs or T cells enriched from blood (not recorded which). These receptors originate from a man aged 18 to 29 who had recovered from COVID-19. Each CDR3 is given with its conserved first and last residue. Fields, in order: J gene, CDR3 length, V gene, clone size, D gene, CDR3 protein, CDR3 DNA. A D gene is named only where the DNA matches it firmly. The size field is filled for only some rows; it gives once, few, many or a size class.

>TRBJ1-2|15|TRBV5-1|NA|NA
CASSLAGAGNYGYTF
TGCGCCAGCAGCCTGGCGGGTGCAGGGAACTATGGCTACACCTTC
>TRBJ2-1|18|TRBV7-2|NA|TRBD2
CASSPRGTSASSYNEQFF
TGTGCCAGCAGCCCAAGGGGGACTAGCGCGAGCTCCTACAATGAGCAGTTCTTC
>TRBJ1-2|13|TRBV6-4|NA|NA
CASSDDKGYGYTF
TGTGCCAGCAGTGACGATAAGGGGTACGGCTACACCTTC
>TRBJ1-1|14|TRBV7-8|NA|TRBD1
CASSLVDRGTEAFF
TGTGCCAGCAGCTTGGTGGACAGGGGAACTGAAGCTTTCTTT
>TRBJ2-7|13|TRBV6-5|NA|TRBD2
CASRERETYEQYF
TGTGCCAGCAGAGAGCGGGAAACCTACGAGCAGTACTTC
>TRBJ2-3|13|TRBV4-3|NA|NA
CASSQSLLDTQYF
TGCGCCAGCAGCCAGTCCCTTCTCGATACGCAGTATTTT
>TRBJ1-3|15|TRBV5-4|NA|TRBD1
CASSSGGDRGNTIYF
TGTGCCAGCAGCTCCGGTGGGGACAGGGGGAACACCATATATTTT
>TRBJ1-5|14|TRBV2|NA|TRBD1
CASSQGDSNQPQHF
TGTGCCAGCAGCCAGGGGGATAGCAATCAGCCCCAGCATTTT
>TRBJ1-1|13|TRBV6-5|NA|NA
CASSRQLNTEAFF
TGTGCCAGCAGTCGACAGCTAAACACTGAAGCTTTCTTT
>TRBJ1-1|14|TRBV5-1|NA|TRBD1
CASSSGQLNTEAFF
TGCGCCAGCAGCTCGGGACAGCTAAACACTGAAGCTTTCTTT
>TRBJ1-5|14|TRBV4-3|NA|NA
CASSQDLGPQPQHF
TGCGCCAGCAGCCAAGATTTGGGGCCCCAGCCCCAGCATTTT
>TRBJ2-3|15|TRBV7-9|NA|NA
CASSLGGASTDTQYF
TGTGCCAGCAGCTTAGGTGGAGCTAGCACAGATACGCAGTATTTT
>TRBJ1-3|14|TRBV5-1|NA|NA
CASNPGGAGNTIYF
TGCGCCAGCAACCCCGGCGGTGCTGGAAACACCATATATTTT
>TRBJ2-1|17|TRBV3-1/TRBV3-2|once|TRBD2
CASSQEPSGGAYNEQFF
TGTGCCAGCAGCCAAGAGCCAAGCGGGGGGGCCTACAATGAGCAGTTCTTC
>TRBJ1-1|16|TRBV15|NA|NA
CATSIYLNTANTEAFF
TGTGCCACCAGCATTTATCTCAACACCGCGAACACTGAAGCTTTCTTT
>TRBJ1-2|16|TRBV28|NA|NA
CASRPPLGGPYVGYTF
TGTGCCAGCAGGCCCCCGTTAGGGGGTCCGTATGTGGGCTACACCTTC
>TRBJ1-1|13|TRBV30|NA|TRBD1
CAFFHRGGTEAFF
TGTGCCTTCTTCCACAGGGGTGGGACTGAAGCTTTCTTT
>TRBJ2-7|15|TRBV5-1|NA|TRBD1
CASSLEGQGKNEQYF
TGCGCCAGCAGCTTGGAGGGACAGGGAAAGAACGAGCAGTACTTC
>TRBJ1-1|14|TRBV5-1|NA|NA
CASSPGILGAGAFF
TGCGCCAGCAGCCCCGGGATTTTGGGGGCTGGAGCTTTCTTT
>TRBJ1-2|12|TRBV12-3/TRBV12-4|NA|NA
CVSGNTNYGYTF
TGTGTATCAGGGAATACTAACTATGGCTACACCTTC
>TRBJ1-3|17|TRBV7-8|NA|TRBD1
CASSLKTGQVTGNTIYF
TGTGCCAGCAGCCTCAAGACGGGACAGGTCACTGGAAACACCATATATTTT
>TRBJ1-2|14|TRBV30|NA|TRBD1
CAWSARTGEYGYTF
TGTGCCTGGAGTGCGAGGACAGGGGAGTATGGCTACACCTTC
>TRBJ2-1|16|TRBV28|NA|NA
CASSIKVRVTYNEQFF
TGTGCCAGCAGTATCAAAGTGCGGGTAACCTACAATGAGCAGTTCTTC
>TRBJ2-7|15|TRBV7-8|once|TRBD1
CASSQGQLGPYEQYF
TGTGCCAGCAGCCAGGGACAGTTGGGCCCCTACGAGCAGTACTTC
>TRBJ1-6|18|TRBV9|NA|TRBD1
CASSEGAIAAANNSPLHF
TGTGCCAGCAGCGAGGGGGCTATCGCGGCAGCAAATAATTCACCCCTCCACTTT
>TRBJ2-2|15|TRBV24-1|NA|TRBD1
CATSERDRATGELFF
TGTGCCACCAGTGAGAGGGACAGGGCGACCGGGGAGCTGTTTTTT
>TRBJ1-2|12|TRBV29-1|once|NA
CSVDRANYGYTF
TGCAGCGTTGATAGAGCTAACTATGGCTACACCTTC
>TRBJ2-3|14|TRBV3-1/TRBV3-2|NA|TRBD2
CASSRTSGADTQYF
TGTGCCAGCAGCCGGACTAGCGGAGCTGATACGCAGTATTTT
>TRBJ2-3|14|TRBV2|NA|NA
CASKLGTTTDTQYF
TGTGCCAGCAAGTTGGGCACCACCACAGATACGCAGTATTTT
>TRBJ1-1|15|TRBV11-3|NA|NA
CASSLPWAHKSRAFF
TGTGCCAGCAGCCTACCGTGGGCCCATAAGAGTCGGGCTTTCTTT
>TRBJ1-2|14|TRBV5-6|NA|TRBD1
CASAEQGADYGYTF
TGTGCCAGCGCCGAACAGGGGGCAGACTATGGCTACACCTTC
>TRBJ2-3|12|TRBV7-2|NA|TRBD2
CASSPGGLTQYF
TGTGCCAGCAGCCCGGGAGGTTTAACGCAGTATTTT
>TRBJ1-5|15|TRBV18|NA|TRBD1
CASSPGTGNGQPQHF
TGTGCCAGCTCACCCGGGACAGGGAACGGGCAGCCCCAGCATTTT
>TRBJ1-6|15|TRBV7-2|NA|TRBD1
CASSAQGPSNSPLHF
TGTGCCAGCAGCGCACAGGGGCCATCTAATTCACCCCTCCACTTT
>TRBJ1-4|15|TRBV7-9|few|TRBD1
CASSLDGRGNEKLFF
TGTGCCAGCAGCTTAGATGGCAGGGGGAATGAAAAACTGTTTTTT
>TRBJ1-5|13|TRBV6-5|NA|NA
CASSFSGNQPQHF
TGTGCCAGCAGTTTTTCGGGGAATCAGCCCCAGCATTTT
>TRBJ2-2|17|TRBV5-1|NA|TRBD1
CASSPQPGTGVTGELFF
TGCGCCAGCAGCCCCCAACCCGGGACAGGGGTAACCGGGGAGCTGTTTTTT
>TRBJ2-7|13|TRBV25-1|NA|TRBD2
CASSERLAGEQYF
TGTGCCAGCAGTGAACGACTAGCGGGCGAGCAGTACTTC
>TRBJ1-1|12|TRBV30|NA|TRBD1
CARGQAATEAFF
TGTGCCCGCGGACAGGCGGCCACTGAAGCTTTCTTT
>TRBJ2-7|13|TRBV18|NA|TRBD1
CASSGQGLYEQYF
TGTGCCAGCTCCGGACAGGGTCTATACGAGCAGTACTTC
>TRBJ1-2|14|TRBV18|NA|TRBD1
CASSQSRGKEGYTF
TGTGCCAGCTCACAGAGCAGGGGGAAGGAAGGCTACACCTTC
>TRBJ2-7|15|TRBV6-2/TRBV6-3|NA|NA
CASSYSGGLPPQGYF
TGTGCCAGCAGTTACAGTGGGGGCCTACCCCCTCAGGGGTACTTC
>TRBJ2-3|13|TRBV10-2|once|NA
CATGRDRADTQYF
TGCGCTACAGGCAGGGATCGTGCAGATACGCAGTATTTT
>TRBJ2-3|14|TRBV7-9|once|TRBD1
CASSSGQGADTQYF
TGTGCCAGCAGCTCGGGACAGGGGGCAGATACGCAGTATTTT
>TRBJ1-2|16|TRBV7-2|few|NA
CASSLSDSLANYGYTF
TGTGCCAGCAGCTTATCCGACAGCTTAGCTAACTATGGCTACACCTTC
>TRBJ2-1|16|TRBV4-3|NA|TRBD2
CASSQEGGSSYNEQFF
TGCGCCAGCAGCCAAGAGGGCGGGAGCTCCTACAATGAGCAGTTCTTC
>TRBJ2-7|15|TRBV10-3|NA|TRBD1
CAISNPGQGAYEQYF
TGTGCCATCAGTAATCCGGGACAGGGGGCATACGAGCAGTACTTC
>TRBJ2-1|17|TRBV25-1|once|TRBD2
CASTQTGGGAYYNEQFF
TGTGCCAGTACCCAAACCGGCGGGGGGGCTTACTACAATGAGCAGTTCTTC
>TRBJ2-5|15|TRBV27|NA|NA
CASSRGRIYQETQYF
TGTGCCAGCAGTCGTGGGAGAATATACCAAGAGACCCAGTACTTC
>TRBJ2-5|14|TRBV9|NA|NA
CASSGRGSQETQYF
TGTGCCAGCAGCGGCCGGGGTTCCCAAGAGACCCAGTACTTC
>TRBJ2-7|15|TRBV9|NA|NA
CASSLRPATGNEQYF
TGTGCCAGCAGCTTAAGACCCGCCACGGGGAACGAGCAGTACTTC